The 10 T cell receptor beta chains listed next were all sequenced from one sample in a study of CD8 T cells in Susac syndrome. About 0.45 to 1 ug RNA was reverse transcribed with random hexamers. One entry per CDR3 protein results from TCRdb running MiXCR on the immunoSEQ multiplex PCR reads. Of roughly 250,000 distinct CDR3 sequences listed, 96% were seen once; the top ten hold 0.08% to 0.11%. Sequencing used CD4+ T cells from PBMCs. The source of these receptors is a human donor with Susac syndrome.

This clonotype was detected only once. The chain is built from TRBV29-1 and TRBJ2-7; a weak D match, TRBD1 (5 bases). Germline CDR1 SQVTM, CDR2 ANQGSEA. With 4 bases removed from V and 2 bases from J, the gap between germline ends came to 15 bases. CDR3 length: 14 amino acids. CDR3 region: CSVVFPDKAYEQYF. The CDR3 DNA is TGCAGCGTTGTATTCCCGGACAAAGCCTACGAGCAGTACTTC.

The chain uses TRBV7-2 and TRBJ2-1; D not resolved. The V end was cut by 0 bases, the J end by 7 bases, with 10 bases between. Per the germline V gene, CDR1 is SGHTA and CDR2 is FQGNSA. This CDR3 spans 14 amino acids. The DNA for the CDR3 is TGTGCCAGCAGCTTAGCGGCTAGGTGGAATGAGCAGTTCTTC. Residues: CASSLAARWNEQFF.

This clonotype came up a few times. This chain uses TRBV12-3 or TRBV12-4 with TRBJ1-2; D is ambiguous. The CDR3 length is 10 residues. Trimming shortened V by 5 bases and J by 2 bases, and 0 bases separated the two germline ends. The CDR3, as DNA: TGTGCCAGCAGTAACTATGGCTACACCTTC. This gives the protein CASSNYGYTF.

The chain is built from TRBV12-3 or TRBV12-4 and TRBJ1-5; D is unclear. The CDR3 has 15 residues. V lost 7 bases and J 4 bases, leaving 17 bases between the germline ends. Here the CDR3 reads CASTRSVGPNQPQHF. CDR3 nucleotides: TGTGCCAGCACCCGGTCGGTGGGTCCTAATCAGCCCCAGCATTTT.

The V gene is TRBV3-1, the J gene TRBJ2-7; D may be TRBD1 (6 bases). V was shortened by 0 bases and J by 4 bases, with 22 bases between the two germline ends. The CDR3 runs 18 residues. Germline CDR1 reads LGHDT; CDR2 reads YNNKEL (reference sequence). CDR3 sequence reads: CASSQDGGRWRSQYEQYF. The CDR3 nucleotides are TGTGCCAGCAGCCAAGATGGGGGCCGGTGGCGGTCCCAATACGAGCAGTACTTC.

The chain joins TRBV24-1 to TRBJ2-7; 7 bases fit TRBD1. This CDR3 region has 16 residues. Trimming at V came to 3 bases and at J to 0 bases, leaving 7 bases not matched to a gene. CDR1 and CDR2 (germline): KGHDR, SFDVKD. The CDR3 coding sequence is TGTGCCACCAGTGATGCTGCGACAGGGATCTCCTACGAGCAGTACTTC. The encoded protein is CATSDAATGISYEQYF.

The chain carries TRBV28 and TRBJ2-2, with D possibly being TRBD2 (6 bases). The CDR3 runs to 18 residues. Trimming removed 6 bases at V and 1 base at J, with 21 bases between. CDR1 and CDR2 (germline): MDHEN, SYDVKM. The CDR3 bases are TGTGCCAGCAGGCTTCCGGGAGCCCCGGTTGGGAACACCGGGGAGCTGTTTTTT. Encoded protein: CASRLPGAPVGNTGELFF.

This chain links TRBV14 with TRBJ2-3; D assignment may be TRBD1 or TRBD2 (5 bases each). The V gene's germline CDR1 is SGHDN and CDR2 FVKESK. The CDR3 contains 16 residues. Trimming removed 4 bases from V and 2 bases from J, with 16 bases in between. The CDR3 loop is CASSLRMGESTDTQYF. The CDR3 region has the DNA TGTGCCAGCAGCCTAAGGATGGGGGAATCCACAGATACGCAGTATTTT.

The chain uses TRBV5-4 and TRBJ2-5, with TRBD1 identical over 9 bases. Germline CDR1 SGHNT, CDR2 YYREEE (reference sequence). With 4 bases clipped from V and 5 bases from J, the junction kept 9 bases outside the gene matches. The CDR3 consists of 15 residues. The CDR3 spells CASSRDRANWETQYF. The DNA for the CDR3 is TGTGCCAGCAGCCGGGACAGGGCGAATTGGGAGACCCAGTACTTC.

CDR3 coding DNA: TGTGCCAGCAGGGGACTAGCGGGAGCCGGCACAGATACGCAGTATTTT. This translates into CASRGLAGAGTDTQYF. The J gene is TRBJ2-3, the V gene TRBV2; 14 bases match TRBD2. CDR3 size: 16 residues. Per germline, CDR1 SNHLY and CDR2 FYNNEI. V shed 6 bases and J 1 base; nucleotides not matched to a gene: 3. Using reference TRBV2 and TRBJ2-3 for the parts outside the CDR3, the full variable domain is EPEVTQTPSHQVTQMGQEVILRCVPISNHLYFYWYRQILGQKVEFLVSFYNNEISEKSEIFDDQFSVERPDGSNFTLKIRSTKLEDSAMYFCASRGLAGAGTDTQYFGPGTRLTVL.